Listed here are 29 T cell receptor beta chains from one sample, sequenced in a study of T-cell memory formation after mild COVID-19. TCRdb re-called the 5' RACE reads with MiXCR, one entry per CDR3 protein. The table has a few hundred thousand distinct CDR3 sequences, about an eighth seen once. The sequencing sample was made of PBMCs or a T cell subset sorted from them (not recorded which). These receptors all come from a man aged 18 to 29 who had mild COVID-19 (a few samples of this study predate the infection). Cell type and time point are not known.

In this sample, this clonotype turned up a few times. The chain carries TRBV20-1 and TRBJ2-5; D unresolved. The germline CDR1 and CDR2 sequences are DFQATT and SNEGSKA (reference sequence). Trimming took off 1 base at V and 7 bases at J, with 7 bases between the two ends. The CDR3 is 11 amino acids. This CDR3 is CSARVVGTQYF. CDR3 DNA sequence: TGCAGTGCTAGAGTCGTCGGGACCCAGTACTTC.

This CDR3 reads CASSLNGGGAGELFF. In DNA, the CDR3 is TGTGCCAGCAGCTTAAACGGCGGGGGTGCCGGGGAGCTGTTTTTT. This rearrangement joins TRBV7-2 to TRBJ2-2, with 7 bases lining up with TRBD2. This CDR3 spans 15 amino acids. CDR1 is SGHTA, CDR2 FQGNSA, per germline. Losses at the gene ends were 2 bases for V and 6 bases for J; bases not matched to a gene: 6.

This clonotype was recorded a few times. The gene calls are TRBV6-2 or TRBV6-3 and TRBJ2-2; 8 bases match TRBD1. The V gene end was trimmed by 8 bases and the J gene end by 7 bases; junction bases not matched to a gene: 21. Germline CDR1 and CDR2: MNHEY and SVGEGT. The CDR3 covers 18 residues. CDR3 bases: TGTGCCAGCGTCTTCAGGGGGCGAGGCTTCGAAGGGGACGGGGAGCTGTTTTTT. This translates into CASVFRGRGFEGDGELFF.

This clonotype was observed at least ten times. The gene calls are TRBV12-3 or TRBV12-4 and TRBJ2-7, with unresolved D. Trimming took 3 bases from V and 3 from J, leaving 6 bases between them. The CDR3 totals 12 residues. This CDR3 reads CASSFWDYEQYF. The CDR3 DNA reads as TGTGCCAGCAGTTTCTGGGACTACGAGCAGTACTTC.

This clonotype was seen only a few times. The chain uses TRBV20-1 and TRBJ2-1; TRBD2 matches at 8 bases. The CDR3 length is 15 residues. The germline CDR1 and CDR2 sequences are DFQATT and SNEGSKA (reference sequence). V lost 1 base to trimming and J lost 8 bases; unmatched junction nucleotides: 10. The CDR3 DNA reads as TGCAGTGCTAGAGGGGCCCCGGGGGGGGCCTATGAGCAGTTCTTC. Translated: CSARGAPGGAYEQFF.

The V and J genes are TRBV11-3 and TRBJ2-1; 7 nucleotides line up with TRBD2. Germline lookup yields CDR1 SGHNT and CDR2 YENEEA. The length of the CDR3 is 15 residues. The junction had 13 bases not matched to a gene; V was cut back by 5 bases and J by 9 bases. The CDR3 DNA reads as TGTGCCAGCAGCGCCCGGGCCCAAGGGGAGGGTGAGCAGTTCTTC. It translates to CASSARAQGEGEQFF. The whole variable domain, filled in from reference TRBV11-3 and TRBJ2-1, reads EAGVVQSPRYKIIEKKQPVAFWCNPISGHNTLYWYLQNLGQGPELLIRYENEEAVDDSQLPKDRFSAERLKGVDSTLKIQPAELGDSAVYLCASSARAQGEGEQFFGPGTRLTVL.

This clonotype was counted between two and nine times. CDR3 nucleotide sequence: TGTGCCAGCAGTTGGGGACGCGGAGATTCACCCCTCCACTTT. This translates into CASSWGRGDSPLHF. The chain joins TRBV27 to TRBJ1-6; TRBD1 is a possible D gene (5 bases). The CDR3 has 14 residues. Germline V gives CDR1 MNHEY, CDR2 SMNVEV (reference sequence). Between the trimmed V and J ends, which lost 4 bases and 8 bases, there was a span of 12 bases.

This sequence joins TRBV18 and TRBJ2-7; possible D gene TRBD2, 5 bases. The CDR3 sequence is 15 residues long. CDR1 and CDR2 (germline): KGHSH, LQKENI. The germline V and J ends were trimmed by 2 bases and 2 bases, with 13 bases remaining between them. The CDR3 sequence: CASSPGSLSAYEQYV. The CDR3 DNA follows: TGTGCCAGCTCACCAGGGAGCCTTTCCGCCTACGAGCAGTACGTC.

The chain recombines TRBV15 with TRBJ2-7; D may match TRBD1 or TRBD2 (5 bases each). Germline assignment: CDR1 LNHNV and CDR2 YYDKDF (reference sequence). V was shortened by 1 base and J by 6 bases, with 10 bases between the two germline ends. This CDR3 spans 13 amino acids. The CDR3 loop is CATSRGGIGEQYV. The CDR3 DNA reads as TGTGCCACCAGCAGAGGGGGGATTGGCGAGCAGTACGTC.

This clonotype has more than one count but fewer than ten. This chain joins TRBV9 and TRBJ2-7; 9 positions match TRBD1. Germline CDR1 and CDR2: SGDLS and YYNGEE. Trimming at V came to 3 bases and at J to 3 bases, leaving 7 bases not matched to a gene. CDR3 length equals 15 residues. The CDR3 DNA reads as TGTGCCAGCAGCGCTGGACAGGGGTTAGGCTACGAGCAGTACTTC. This gives the protein CASSAGQGLGYEQYF.

This clonotype has just a few counts. The V gene is TRBV5-1, the J gene TRBJ1-5, with D maybe TRBD1 (5 bases). Germline lookup yields CDR1 SGHRS and CDR2 YFSETQ. The V and J ends lost 0 bases and 7 bases respectively, with 20 bases between them. The CDR3 has 17 amino acids. The CDR3 here is CASSLDPVGGSKQPQHF. CDR3 sequence (DNA): TGCGCCAGCAGCTTGGACCCTGTCGGGGGAAGTAAGCAGCCCCAGCATTTT.

The chain is built from TRBV10-3 and TRBJ1-1; D may be TRBD1 (5 bases). Trimming removed 6 bases at V and 3 bases at J, with 17 bases between. Germline-derived CDR1 and CDR2 are ENHRY and SYGVKD. The CDR3 is 15 residues long. The CDR3 sequence is CAIRSFVGTYTEAFF. CDR3 DNA: TGTGCCATCAGGTCTTTTGTAGGGACCTACACTGAAGCTTTCTTT.

In nucleotides, the CDR3 is TGCAGTGCTAGTCCAGGGGGATATAGCAATCAGCCCCAGCATTTT. Protein: CSASPGGYSNQPQHF. The chain combines TRBV20-1 with TRBJ1-5; 7 bases line up with TRBD1. CDR1 is DFQATT, CDR2 SNEGSKA, per germline (reference sequence). The CDR3 spans 15 residues. V was pared by 3 bases and J by 0 bases, with 5 bases of the junction left unmatched.

This chain joins TRBV7-3 and TRBJ2-7; D not resolved. The CDR3 is 15 amino acids. Trimming left V 5 bases short and J 3 bases short, with 17 bases between. Germline V lookup: CDR1 SGHTA, CDR2 FQGTGA. As DNA, the CDR3 is TGTGCCAGCAGCCCATCAAAGAGGCTCCTCTACGAGCAGTACGTC. Translation gives CASSPSKRLLYEQYV.

The sample holds a few counts of this clonotype. CDR3 loop: CASSPRGEGNTEAFF. Written as DNA, the CDR3 is TGTGCCAGCAGTCCCAGGGGGGAGGGGAACACTGAAGCTTTCTTT. The chain has TRBV28 and TRBJ1-1; 7 bases map to TRBD1. Germline-derived CDR1 and CDR2 are MDHEN and SYDVKM. Trimming at V came to 5 bases and at J to 1 base, leaving 7 bases not matched to a gene. The CDR3 is 15 residues long.

The chain combines TRBV20-1 with TRBJ2-5; 8 positions match TRBD2. With V trimmed by 1 base and J by 5 bases, 6 bases remained unmatched. There are 14 residues in the CDR3. Germline CDR1 reads DFQATT; CDR2 reads SNEGSKA (reference sequence). CDR3: CSARVVAGWETQYF. The CDR3 DNA sequence: TGCAGTGCTAGAGTAGTAGCGGGGTGGGAGACCCAGTACTTC.

This clonotype was seen more than once but under ten times. V is TRBV29-1 and J is TRBJ2-7; perhaps D is TRBD1 or TRBD2 (5 bases each). The CDR3 sequence is 12 residues long. Trimming took off 1 base at V and 8 bases at J, with 12 bases between the two ends. Germline V gives CDR1 SQVTM, CDR2 ANQGSEA. CDR3 sequence (DNA): TGCAGCGTTGAAGGGGACGATTGGCAGCAGTACTTC. Its protein product is CSVEGDDWQQYF.

This clonotype was seen a few times. The chain joins TRBV12-3 or TRBV12-4 to TRBJ2-2; the D gene is possibly TRBD2 (7 bases). This CDR3 is built from 15 residues. V was cut by 6 bases and J by 7 bases, with 18 bases left in between. CDR3 coding DNA: TGTGCCAGCAGAAATGCGGGGGCGCTCGGCGGGGAGCTGTTTTTT. It translates to CASRNAGALGGELFF.

To note about this clonotype: Its ends do not fully match the called genes, so a read error is possible. The chain couples TRBV6-6 to TRBJ1-5, with unresolved D. CDR3 length equals 14 residues. Germline loops: CDR1 MNHNY, CDR2 SVGAGI (reference sequence). In DNA form, the CDR3 reads TGTGCAAGCAGTTGGTTTGGGGAATATAAGCCCCAGCATTTT. It yields the protein CASSWFGEYKPQHF.

The genes are TRBV4-2 and TRBJ1-6; 10 bases align to TRBD1. V was pared by 5 bases and J by 9 bases, with 4 bases of the junction left unmatched. From germline, CDR1 is LGHNA and CDR2 YNFKEQ. CDR3 length: 14 amino acids. The CDR3 nucleotides read TGTGCCAGCAGCGGGGGACAGGGGCTTTCACCCCTCCACTTT. This codes for CASSGGQGLSPLHF.

A few counts support this clonotype. The chain has TRBV7-2 and TRBJ1-5; 8 nucleotides match TRBD1. This CDR3 has 14 amino acids. V lost 5 bases to trimming and J lost 9 bases; unmatched junction nucleotides: 9. Germline V gives CDR1 SGHTA, CDR2 FQGNSA. The CDR3 nucleotides read TGTGCCAGCAGCCCCGGACAGGGCTCCCCGCCCCAGCATTTT. Encoded protein: CASSPGQGSPPQHF.

This clonotype was seen a few times. The chain carries TRBV20-1 and TRBJ2-7; no firm D call. This CDR3 has 14 residues. V was trimmed by 0 bases and J by 0 bases, leaving 9 bases between them. The germline V gene encodes CDR1 DFQATT and CDR2 SNEGSKA (reference sequence). The CDR3 DNA follows: TGCAGTGCTAGAGACCCGGTTGGCTCCTACGAGCAGTACGTC. This codes for CSARDPVGSYEQYV.

This clonotype showed up just a few times. CDR3: CASSPGPSDGGSNEQFF. The CDR3 nucleotides read TGTGCCAGCAGCCCCGGGCCGTCAGACGGGGGGAGCAATGAGCAGTTCTTC. The chain has TRBV4-2 and TRBJ2-1, with TRBD2 identical over 7 bases. V gave up 4 bases and J gave up 6 bases; unmatched junction bases: 15. This CDR3 contains 17 residues. Per the germline V gene, CDR1 is LGHNA and CDR2 is YNFKEQ.

This clonotype was seen more than once but under ten times. This chain joins TRBV5-4 and TRBJ2-3; D is undetermined. In germline, CDR1 is SGHNT, CDR2 YYREEE (reference sequence). Trimming left V 0 bases short and J 4 bases short, with 6 bases between. CDR3 length equals 13 residues. The CDR3 protein is CASSLVWADTQYF. The CDR3 DNA reads as TGTGCCAGCAGCTTGGTTTGGGCAGATACGCAGTATTTT. The whole variable domain, remainder taken from reference TRBV5-4 and TRBJ2-3, is ETGVTQSPTHLIKTRGQQVTLRCSSQSGHNTVSWYQQALGQGPQFIFQYYREEENGRGNFPPRFSGLQFPNYSSELNVNALELDDSALYLCASSLVWADTQYFGPGTRLTVL.

The rearrangement joins TRBV28 to TRBJ2-7; TRBD1 matches 7 bases. Looked up from germline, CDR1 is MDHEN and CDR2 is SYDVKM. The V and J ends lost 4 bases and 6 bases, in that order; junction bases with no gene match: 15. The CDR3 length is 16 residues. The CDR3 DNA reads TGTGCCAGCAGTTCCCCTCTAGACCACAGGGGTTTCGAGCAGTACGTC. It codes for CASSSPLDHRGFEQYV.

V is TRBV19 and J is TRBJ2-5; 8 nucleotides match TRBD2. The CDR3 covers 16 residues. The V gene's germline CDR1 is LNHDA and CDR2 SQIVND (reference sequence). Germline trimming cut 5 bases from V and 4 bases from J; bases unmatched to any gene: 12. In nucleotides, the CDR3 is TGTGCCAGTAGTGTTGTGGCGGGAGGTCGCGGAGAGACCCAGTACTTC. This codes for CASSVVAGGRGETQYF.

J is TRBJ2-7 and V is TRBV12-1; the table's D call, TRBD1, was not checked against the DNA. TRBV12-1 is assigned pseudogene status. This CDR3 contains 15 residues. The CDR3 coding sequence is TGTGCCAGCAGCTTCTGGACAGGGGAATGGTACGAGCAGTACTTC. Translating it yields CASSFWTGEWYEQYF.

This rearrangement joins TRBV7-9 to TRBJ2-1; the D is unclear. This CDR3 contains 14 residues. V lost 2 bases, J lost 2 bases, and 7 bases lay in between. The V gene's germline CDR1 is SEHNR and CDR2 FQNEAQ (reference sequence). The CDR3 sequence is CASSLNPPYNEQFF. The CDR3 region has the DNA TGTGCCAGCAGCTTAAACCCTCCCTACAATGAGCAGTTCTTC.

This clonotype was seen a few times. The rearrangement joins TRBV9 to TRBJ1-3, with D unresolved. V was pared by 3 bases and J by 1 base, with 14 bases between. The CDR3 has 16 residues. Germline lookup yields CDR1 SGDLS and CDR2 YYNGEE. The CDR3 sequence is CASSAGSSGSGNTIYF. CDR3 coding DNA: TGTGCCAGCAGCGCCGGCTCTTCGGGGTCTGGAAACACCATATATTTT.